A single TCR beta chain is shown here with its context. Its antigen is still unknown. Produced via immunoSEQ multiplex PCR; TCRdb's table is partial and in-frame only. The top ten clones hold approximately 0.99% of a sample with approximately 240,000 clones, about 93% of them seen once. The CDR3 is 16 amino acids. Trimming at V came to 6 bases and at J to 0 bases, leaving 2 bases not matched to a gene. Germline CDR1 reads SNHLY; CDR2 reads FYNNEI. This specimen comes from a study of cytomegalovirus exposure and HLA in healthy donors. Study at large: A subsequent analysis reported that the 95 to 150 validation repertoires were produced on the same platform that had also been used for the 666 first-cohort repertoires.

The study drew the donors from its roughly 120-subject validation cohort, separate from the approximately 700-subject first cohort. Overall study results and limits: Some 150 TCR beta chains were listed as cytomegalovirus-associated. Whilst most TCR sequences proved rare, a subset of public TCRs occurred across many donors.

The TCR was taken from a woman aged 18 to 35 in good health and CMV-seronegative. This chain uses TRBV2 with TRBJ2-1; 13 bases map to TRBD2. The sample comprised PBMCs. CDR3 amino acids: CASRGTSGVSYNEQFF. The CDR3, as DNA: TGTGCCAGCAGAGGGACTAGCGGGGTCTCCTACAATGAGCAGTTCTTC.